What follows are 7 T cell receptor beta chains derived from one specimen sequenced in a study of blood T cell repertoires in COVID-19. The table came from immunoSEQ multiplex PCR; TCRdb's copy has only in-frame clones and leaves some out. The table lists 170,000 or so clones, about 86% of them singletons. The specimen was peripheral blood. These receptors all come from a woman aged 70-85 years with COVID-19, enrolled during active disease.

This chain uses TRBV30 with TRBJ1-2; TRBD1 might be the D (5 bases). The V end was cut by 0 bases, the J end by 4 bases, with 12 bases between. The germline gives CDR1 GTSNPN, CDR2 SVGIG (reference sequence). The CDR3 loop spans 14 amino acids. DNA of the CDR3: TGTGCCTGGAGTGTAGTTAGGAGGGGCTATGGCTACACCTTC. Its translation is CAWSVVRRGYGYTF.

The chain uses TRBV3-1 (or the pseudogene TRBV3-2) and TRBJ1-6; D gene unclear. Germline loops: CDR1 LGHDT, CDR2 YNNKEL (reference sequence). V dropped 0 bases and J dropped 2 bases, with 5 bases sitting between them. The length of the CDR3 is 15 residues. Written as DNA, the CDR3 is TGTGCCAGCAGCCAAGATCAGGCCTATAATTCACCCCTCCACTTT. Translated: CASSQDQAYNSPLHF.

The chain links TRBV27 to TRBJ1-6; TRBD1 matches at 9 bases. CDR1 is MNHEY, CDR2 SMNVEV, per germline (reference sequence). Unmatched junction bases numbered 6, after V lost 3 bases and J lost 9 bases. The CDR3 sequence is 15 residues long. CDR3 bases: TGTGCCAGCAGTTTTACGGGACAGGGAAGTTCACCCCTCCACTTT. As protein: CASSFTGQGSSPLHF.

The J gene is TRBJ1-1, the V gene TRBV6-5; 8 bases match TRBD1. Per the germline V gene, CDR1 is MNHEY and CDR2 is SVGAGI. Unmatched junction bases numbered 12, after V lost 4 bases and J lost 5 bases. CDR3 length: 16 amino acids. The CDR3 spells CASSSSRQGRLTEAFF. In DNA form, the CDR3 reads TGTGCCAGCAGTTCCTCACGACAGGGGAGATTGACTGAAGCTTTCTTT.

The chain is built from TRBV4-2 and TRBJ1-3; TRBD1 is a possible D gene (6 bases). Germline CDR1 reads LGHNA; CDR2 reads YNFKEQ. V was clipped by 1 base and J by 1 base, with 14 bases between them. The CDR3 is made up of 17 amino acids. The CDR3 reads CASSQVFGQTSGNTIYF. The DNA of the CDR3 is TGTGCCAGCAGCCAAGTTTTTGGACAGACTTCTGGAAACACCATATATTTT.

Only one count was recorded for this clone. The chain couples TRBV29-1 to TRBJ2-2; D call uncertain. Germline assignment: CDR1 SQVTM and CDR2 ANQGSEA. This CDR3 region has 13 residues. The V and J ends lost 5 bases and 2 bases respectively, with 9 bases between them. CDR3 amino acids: CSVRWANTGELFF. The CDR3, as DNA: TGCAGCGTTCGGTGGGCTAACACCGGGGAGCTGTTTTTT.

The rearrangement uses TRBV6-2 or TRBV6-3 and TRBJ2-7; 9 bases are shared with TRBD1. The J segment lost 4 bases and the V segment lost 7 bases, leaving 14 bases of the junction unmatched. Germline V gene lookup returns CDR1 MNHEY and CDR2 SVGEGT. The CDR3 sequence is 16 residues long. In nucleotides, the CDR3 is TGTGCCAGCAACCCTATAGGGACAGGGCTTACTTACGAGCAGTACTTC. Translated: CASNPIGTGLTYEQYF.